Given below is one T cell receptor beta chain in context. What it recognizes is unknown. The record originates from a study of T cell repertoires in ileal Crohn's disease. Across the study: Surgery for a complication: stricturing in about 61%, penetrating in around 39%.

Broader study findings: Compared with non-smokers, active smokers at surgery showed more clonal expansions. Endoscopic recurrence occurred in every patient whose clonality exceeded 26.8%.

With 5 bases removed from V and 4 bases from J, the gap between germline ends came to 9 bases. Germline lookup yields CDR1 MNHEY and CDR2 SVGAGI. There are 13 residues in the CDR3. Here immunoSEQ multiplex PCR was the method, and the copy in TCRdb shows in-frame clones only, minus some. The sample shows about 7,300 clones, almost 95% of them seen only once. Sequenced input: ileal tissue. The V gene is TRBV6-5, the J gene TRBJ1-5, with D tentatively TRBD1 (6 bases). The origin of this receptor is an adult with Crohn's disease. Written as DNA, the CDR3 is TGTGCCAGCAGTATAACAGGGAATCAGCCCCAGCATTTT. This translates into CASSITGNQPQHF.